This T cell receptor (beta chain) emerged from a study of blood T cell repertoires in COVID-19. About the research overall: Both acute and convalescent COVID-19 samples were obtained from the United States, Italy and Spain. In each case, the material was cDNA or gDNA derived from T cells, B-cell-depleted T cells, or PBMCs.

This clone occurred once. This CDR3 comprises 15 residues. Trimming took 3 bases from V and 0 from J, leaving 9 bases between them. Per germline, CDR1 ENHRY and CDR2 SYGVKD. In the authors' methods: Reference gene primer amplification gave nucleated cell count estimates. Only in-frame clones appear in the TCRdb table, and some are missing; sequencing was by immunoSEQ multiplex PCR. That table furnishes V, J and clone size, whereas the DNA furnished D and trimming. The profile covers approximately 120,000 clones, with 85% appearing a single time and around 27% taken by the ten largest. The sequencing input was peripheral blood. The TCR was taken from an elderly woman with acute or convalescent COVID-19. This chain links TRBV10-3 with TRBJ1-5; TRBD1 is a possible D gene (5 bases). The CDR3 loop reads CAISDRAYSNQPQHF. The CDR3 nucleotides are TGTGCCATCAGTGACAGGGCTTATAGCAATCAGCCCCAGCATTTT.